This TCR beta chain stems from a study of cytomegalovirus exposure and HLA in healthy donors. Study-level points and caveats: Some public TCRs appeared in many individuals, while most sequences were rare. The majority of CMV-associated TCR beta chains were reported as apparently HLA-restricted in a later analysis. Beyond CMV serostatus, there was no information to go on about immune exposure.

On this clone itself: Its antigen remains unknown.

The germline V gene has CDR1 MDHEN and CDR2 SYDVKM. The CDR3 spans 15 residues. Trimming removed 6 bases at V and 7 bases at J, with 18 bases between. The PCR used 60 Vbeta and 13 Jbeta primers. The protocol was immunoSEQ multiplex PCR, while the TCRdb copy is restricted to in-frame clones and leaves out a portion. The sample records about 140,000 clones, 70% to 80% being singletons. Unrecorded immune exposures were likely, despite nominal health at sampling. The chain couples TRBV28 to TRBJ1-4; D perhaps matches TRBD1 (6 bases). This sequence was found in a female donor in good health and CMV-seronegative. The sample consisted of PBMCs. CDR3 protein: CASSPFPGASEKLFF. The CDR3, as DNA: TGTGCCAGCAGCCCCTTCCCAGGGGCGAGTGAAAAACTGTTTTTT.